The present TCR beta chain was sequenced within a study of blood T cell repertoires in COVID-19. TCRdb's table, derived via immunoSEQ multiplex PCR, lists solely in-frame clones and lacks some. This table has approximately 230,000 clones, approximately 80% appearing once. The CDR3 sequence is 15 residues long. Germline CDR1 and CDR2: MDHEN and SYDVKM. V shed 6 bases, J shed 7 bases, and the junction held 11 bases outside the gene matches. Sample: PBMCs or T cells enriched from blood (not recorded which). This rearrangement joins TRBV28 to TRBJ2-7, with TRBD2 matching 11 bases. The TCR originated in a man aged 35-49 years who had recovered from COVID-19. CDR3 sequence reads: CASRGSGRALGEQYF. In DNA, the CDR3 is TGTGCCAGCAGAGGTAGCGGGAGGGCTTTGGGAGAGCAGTACTTC.